A selection of T cell receptor beta chains follows, all from one sample in a study of beta chain features in type 1 diabetes. Profiled with immunoSEQ multiplex PCR; TCRdb holds only in-frame clones, not every one. The sample carries around 25,000 clones, about 71% recorded once. Sequencing was carried out using stem cell memory CD4+ T cells from blood. These receptors originate from a middle-aged woman with type 1 diabetes. The CDR3 runs from the conserved cysteine through the conserved F or W. The D gene is left open where the match is weak. Size is omitted from some rows. Given values are once, few, many or a class for expanded clones.

d_call | j_call | v_call | clone_size | cdr3_aa | cdr3_nt
NA | TRBJ1-4 | TRBV29-1 | NA | CSVEERQAEKLFF | TGCAGCGTTGAAGAAAGACAGGCTGAAAAACTGTTTTTT
TRBD1 | TRBJ1-5 | TRBV7-2 | NA | CASRTPGTEDNQPQHF | TGTGCCAGCAGGACGCCCGGGACAGAGGACAATCAGCCCCAGCATTTT
NA | TRBJ1-5 | TRBV28 | NA | CASSSAGEPRPQHF | TGTGCCAGCAGTTCCGCGGGGGAGCCCCGGCCCCAGCATTTT
NA | TRBJ1-5 | TRBV4-1 | once | CASSQSGQPQHF | TGTGCCAGCAGCCAGAGCGGCCAGCCCCAGCATTTT
TRBD1 | TRBJ1-1 | TRBV5-1 | few | CASSLGNRGNTEAFF | TGCGCCAGCAGCCTGGGGAACAGGGGGAACACTGAAGCTTTCTTT
NA | TRBJ2-7 | TRBV7-3 | NA | CASSSRGVSEQYF | TGTGCCAGCAGCTCGAGAGGTGTAAGCGAGCAGTACTTC
NA | TRBJ2-7 | TRBV18 | NA | CASSPSGIEQYF | TGTGCCAGCTCACCCTCCGGGATCGAGCAGTACTTC
NA | TRBJ2-5 | TRBV6-5 | NA | CASTMDGGRGETQYF | TGTGCCAGCACTATGGATGGAGGCCGTGGAGAGACCCAGTACTTC
NA | TRBJ2-7 | TRBV5-4 | few | CASSAGTANFYEQYF | TGTGCCAGCAGCGCGGGGACCGCGAATTTCTACGAGCAGTACTTC
TRBD1 | TRBJ2-4 | TRBV2 | NA | CASSPGTGGAKNIQYF | TGTGCCAGCAGCCCTGGGACAGGGGGGGCCAAAAACATTCAGTACTTC
TRBD1 | TRBJ2-5 | TRBV18 | NA | CASSLSTGGGETQYF | TGTGCCAGCTCACTCTCCACAGGGGGCGGCGAGACCCAGTACTTC
NA | TRBJ1-5 | TRBV7-2 | few | CASSSLAGERPQHF | TGTGCCAGCAGCTCCCTTGCAGGGGAACGGCCCCAGCATTTT
NA | TRBJ2-1 | TRBV5-1 | NA | CASSLYGGGVYNEQFF | TGCGCCAGCAGCTTGTATGGGGGGGGCGTTTACAATGAGCAGTTCTTC
NA | TRBJ2-1 | TRBV18 | NA | CASSYRELGDEQFF | TGTGCCAGCTCGTACCGGGAGCTAGGCGATGAGCAGTTCTTC
TRBD2 | TRBJ2-3 | TRBV27 | few | CASSLPGLGSGTQYF | TGTGCCAGCAGTCTTCCGGGACTAGGTTCGGGTACGCAGTATTTT
NA | TRBJ1-1 | TRBV29-1 | NA | CSATGPTEAFF | TGCAGCGCCACAGGCCCCACTGAAGCTTTCTTT
NA | TRBJ2-7 | TRBV5-8 | NA | CASSFGPDSSYEQYF | TGTGCCAGCAGCTTTGGTCCGGACAGCTCCTACGAGCAGTACTTC
NA | TRBJ1-5 | TRBV30 | NA | CAWSREGHQPQHF | TGTGCCTGGAGTCGGGAAGGACATCAGCCCCAGCATTTT
NA | TRBJ2-1 | TRBV29-1 | NA | CSVRGLNEQFF | TGCAGCGTTCGGGGATTAAATGAGCAGTTCTTC
NA | TRBJ1-3 | TRBV28 | NA | CASSSEGLRVGNTIYF | TGTGCCAGCAGTTCGGAGGGTCTCAGGGTTGGAAACACCATATATTTT
TRBD1 | TRBJ1-1 | TRBV10-3 | once | CAISEQTGGTEAFF | TGTGCCATCAGTGAGCAGACAGGGGGAACTGAAGCTTTCTTT
NA | TRBJ2-5 | TRBV30 | NA | CAWSGRLEGETQYF | TGTGCCTGGAGCGGACGGCTCGAGGGCGAGACCCAGTACTTC
NA | TRBJ2-3 | TRBV28 | NA | CASSFGGISTDTQYF | TGTGCCAGCAGTTTTGGGGGGATCAGCACAGATACGCAGTATTTT
NA | TRBJ1-1 | TRBV5-6 | NA | CASSQVPGTRAFF | TGTGCCAGCAGCCAGGTCCCCGGGACAAGAGCTTTCTTT
NA | TRBJ2-5 | TRBV4-2 | NA | CASSQDGQRGSQETQYF | TGTGCCAGCAGCCAAGATGGCCAGCGAGGGAGCCAAGAGACCCAGTACTTC
TRBD1 | TRBJ1-1 | TRBV5-1 | once | CASRPGQGDTEAFF | TGCGCCAGCAGACCCGGACAGGGCGACACTGAAGCTTTCTTT
TRBD1 | TRBJ2-5 | TRBV27 | NA | CASSKTGSYQETQYF | TGTGCCAGCAGTAAGACAGGGTCGTACCAAGAGACCCAGTACTTC
TRBD2 | TRBJ2-7 | TRBV18 | NA | CASSPLAGATYEQYF | TGTGCCAGCTCACCTCTAGCGGGCGCTACCTACGAGCAGTACTTC
TRBD1 | TRBJ2-3 | TRBV5-6 | NA | CASNGQVITDTQYF | TGTGCCAGCAATGGACAGGTAATCACAGATACGCAGTATTTT
NA | TRBJ2-5 | TRBV7-2 | NA | CASSPNYQETQYF | TGTGCCAGCAGCCCAAATTACCAAGAGACCCAGTACTTC
TRBD1 | TRBJ2-1 | TRBV6-5 | NA | CASSPDRGRNEQFF | TGTGCCAGCAGCCCGGACAGGGGAAGGAATGAGCAGTTCTTC
NA | TRBJ2-3 | TRBV7-2 | NA | CASSPRISSTDTQYF | TGTGCCAGCAGCCCTCGTATCTCCAGCACAGATACGCAGTATTTT
TRBD1 | TRBJ1-1 | TRBV7-8 | NA | CASSPTGAEAFF | TGTGCCAGCAGCCCAACAGGGGCTGAAGCTTTCTTT